This T cell receptor (beta chain) was sequenced during a study of PD-L1 blockade in urothelial cancer. V was clipped by 2 bases and J by 1 base; unmatched bases: 3. CDR1 is LGHNA, CDR2 YNFKEQ, per germline. The CDR3 has 16 amino acids. Time point reported: peripheral blood 6 weeks after treatment start. Clones were sequenced by immunoSEQ multiplex PCR, and TCRdb holds only the in-frame ones, with some missing. The sample lists fewer than 50,000 clones; about 90% were seen once. The sequencing here drew on PBMCs, taken around atezolizumab (anti-PD-L1) treatment. The gene calls are TRBV4-2 and TRBJ2-3, with 10 bases identical to TRBD2. The clonotype originates from a man aged 65 to 79 with urothelial cancer. This CDR3 reads CASSQTGTSGTDTQYF. CDR3 coding DNA: TGTGCCAGCAGCCAAACCGGGACTAGCGGCACAGATACGCAGTATTTT.